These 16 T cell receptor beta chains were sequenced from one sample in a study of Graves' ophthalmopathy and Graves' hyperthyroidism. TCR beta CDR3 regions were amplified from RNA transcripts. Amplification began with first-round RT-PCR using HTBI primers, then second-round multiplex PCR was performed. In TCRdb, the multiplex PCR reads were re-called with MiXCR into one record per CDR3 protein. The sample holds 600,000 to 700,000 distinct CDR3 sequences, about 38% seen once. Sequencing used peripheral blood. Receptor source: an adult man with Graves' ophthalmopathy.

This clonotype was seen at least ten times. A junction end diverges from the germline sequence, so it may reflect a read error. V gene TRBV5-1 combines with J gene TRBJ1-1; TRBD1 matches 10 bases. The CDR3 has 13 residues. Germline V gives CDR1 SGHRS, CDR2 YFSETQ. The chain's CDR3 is CASSSGQGTEAFF. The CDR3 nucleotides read TGTGCCAGCAGCTCGGGACAGGGGACTGAAGCTTTCTTT.

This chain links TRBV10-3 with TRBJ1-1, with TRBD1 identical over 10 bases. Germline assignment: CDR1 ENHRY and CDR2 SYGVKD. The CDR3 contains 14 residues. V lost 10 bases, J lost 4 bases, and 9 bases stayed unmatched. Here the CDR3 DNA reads TGTGCCAGCCCGGGACAGGGGAGTGGCACTGAAGCTTTCTTT. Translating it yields CASPGQGSGTEAFF.

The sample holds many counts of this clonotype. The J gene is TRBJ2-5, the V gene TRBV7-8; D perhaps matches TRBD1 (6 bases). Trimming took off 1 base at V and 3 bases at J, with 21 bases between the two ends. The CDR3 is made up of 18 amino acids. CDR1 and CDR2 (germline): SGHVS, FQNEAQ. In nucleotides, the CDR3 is TGTGCCAGCAGCTTAGTGGGACACGAGAACCCATTAAAAGAGACCCAGTACTTC. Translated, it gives CASSLVGHENPLKETQYF.

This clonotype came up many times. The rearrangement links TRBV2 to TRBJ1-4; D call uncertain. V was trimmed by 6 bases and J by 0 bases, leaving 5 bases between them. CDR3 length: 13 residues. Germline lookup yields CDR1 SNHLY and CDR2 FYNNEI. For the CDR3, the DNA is TGTGCCAGCAGCGTAGCAACTAATGAAAAACTGTTTTTT. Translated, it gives CASSVATNEKLFF. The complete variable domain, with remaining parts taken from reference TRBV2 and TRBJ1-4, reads EPEVTQTPSHQVTQMGQEVILRCVPISNHLYFYWYRQILGQKVEFLVSFYNNEISEKSEIFDDQFSVERPDGSNFTLKIRSTKLEDSAMYFCASSVATNEKLFFGSGTQLSVL.

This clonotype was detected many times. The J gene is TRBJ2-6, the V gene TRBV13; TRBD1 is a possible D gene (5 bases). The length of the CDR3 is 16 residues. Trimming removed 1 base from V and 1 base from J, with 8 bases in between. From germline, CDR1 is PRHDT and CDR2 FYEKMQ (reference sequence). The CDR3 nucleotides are TGTGCCAGCAGCTTAGAGCGACAGTCTGGGGCCAACGTCCTGACTTTC. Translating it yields CASSLERQSGANVLTF.

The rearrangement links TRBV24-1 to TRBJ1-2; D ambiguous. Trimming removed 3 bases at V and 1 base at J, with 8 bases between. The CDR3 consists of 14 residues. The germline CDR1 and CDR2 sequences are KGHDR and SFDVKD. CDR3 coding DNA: TGTGCCACCAGTGATCGGGCGTTTAACTATGGCTACACCTTC. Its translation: CATSDRAFNYGYTF.

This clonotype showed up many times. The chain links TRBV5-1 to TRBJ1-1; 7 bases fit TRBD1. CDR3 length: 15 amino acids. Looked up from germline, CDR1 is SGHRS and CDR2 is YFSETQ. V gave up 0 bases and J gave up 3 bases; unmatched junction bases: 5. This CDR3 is CASSLERGPDTEAFF. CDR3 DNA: TGCGCCAGCAGCTTGGAAAGGGGGCCTGACACTGAAGCTTTCTTT.

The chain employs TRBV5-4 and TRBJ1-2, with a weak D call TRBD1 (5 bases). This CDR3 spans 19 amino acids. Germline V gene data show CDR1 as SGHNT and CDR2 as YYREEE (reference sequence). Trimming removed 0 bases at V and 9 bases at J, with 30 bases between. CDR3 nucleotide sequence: TGTGCCAGCAGCTTGGAGTTCGACCAGGGCCTCCCCATCGCTATGAGCTACACCTTC. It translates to CASSLEFDQGLPIAMSYTF.

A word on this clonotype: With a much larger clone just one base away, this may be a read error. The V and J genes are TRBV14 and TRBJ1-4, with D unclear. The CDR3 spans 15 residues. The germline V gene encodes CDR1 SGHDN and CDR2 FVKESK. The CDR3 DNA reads TGTGCCAACAGCCATTCCTTGTACGGCACCGGAAAACTGTTTTTT. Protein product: CANSHSLYGTGKLFF.

The CDR3, as DNA: TGTGCCACCAGCAGAGATATAACTAGCGGTGGAGATACGCAGTATTTT. This translates into CATSRDITSGGDTQYF. V usage is TRBV15 and J usage is TRBJ2-3, with 8 bases aligning to TRBD2. The CDR3 has 16 amino acids. Trimming cost V 0 bases and J 5 bases; bases outside gene matches: 7. CDR1 is LNHNV and CDR2 is YYDKDF in the germline V gene (reference sequence).

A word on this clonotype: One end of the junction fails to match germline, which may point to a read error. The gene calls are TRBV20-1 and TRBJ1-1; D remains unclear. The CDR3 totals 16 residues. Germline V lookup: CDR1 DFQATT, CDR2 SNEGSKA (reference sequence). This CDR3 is CSARGRGNPMNTEASF. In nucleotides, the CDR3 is TGCAGTGCTAGAGGTCGTGGAAATCCGATGAACACTGAAGCTTCCTTT.

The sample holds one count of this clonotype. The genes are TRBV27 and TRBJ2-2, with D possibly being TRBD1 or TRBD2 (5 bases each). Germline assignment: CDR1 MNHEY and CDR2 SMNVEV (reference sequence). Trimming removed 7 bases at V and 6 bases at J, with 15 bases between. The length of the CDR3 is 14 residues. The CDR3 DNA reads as TGTGCCAGCACTGTAAGAGGGGATTCCGGGGAGCTGTTTTTT. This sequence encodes CASTVRGDSGELFF.

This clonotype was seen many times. CDR3 in DNA: TGTGCCAGCAGCGTAGGAGACACTGACTCCTACGAGCAGTACTTC. Translated, it gives CASSVGDTDSYEQYF. The chain carries TRBV9 and TRBJ2-7; D gene unclear. V was pared by 0 bases and J by 0 bases, with 10 bases between. Looked up from germline, CDR1 is SGDLS and CDR2 is YYNGEE. CDR3 size: 15 residues.

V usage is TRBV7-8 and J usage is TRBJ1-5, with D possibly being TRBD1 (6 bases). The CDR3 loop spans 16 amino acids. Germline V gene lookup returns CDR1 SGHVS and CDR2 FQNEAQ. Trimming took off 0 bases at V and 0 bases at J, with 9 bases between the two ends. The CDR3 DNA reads TGTGCCAGCAGCTTAGCGGGACAAAGTAGCAATCAGCCCCAGCATTTT. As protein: CASSLAGQSSNQPQHF.

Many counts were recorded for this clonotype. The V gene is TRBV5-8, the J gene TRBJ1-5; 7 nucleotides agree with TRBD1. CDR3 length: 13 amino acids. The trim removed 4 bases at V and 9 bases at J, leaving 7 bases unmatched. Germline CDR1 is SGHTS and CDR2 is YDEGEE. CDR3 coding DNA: TGTGCCAGCAGCGGACAGGAGTTTCTGCCCCAGCATTTT. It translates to CASSGQEFLPQHF.

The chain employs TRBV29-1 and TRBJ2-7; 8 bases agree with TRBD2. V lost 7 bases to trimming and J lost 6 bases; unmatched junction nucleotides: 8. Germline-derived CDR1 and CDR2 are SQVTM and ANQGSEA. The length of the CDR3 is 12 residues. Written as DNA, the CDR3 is TGCAGCGCGGGAGGGGGGGCTGGCGAGCAGTACTTC. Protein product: CSAGGGAGEQYF.